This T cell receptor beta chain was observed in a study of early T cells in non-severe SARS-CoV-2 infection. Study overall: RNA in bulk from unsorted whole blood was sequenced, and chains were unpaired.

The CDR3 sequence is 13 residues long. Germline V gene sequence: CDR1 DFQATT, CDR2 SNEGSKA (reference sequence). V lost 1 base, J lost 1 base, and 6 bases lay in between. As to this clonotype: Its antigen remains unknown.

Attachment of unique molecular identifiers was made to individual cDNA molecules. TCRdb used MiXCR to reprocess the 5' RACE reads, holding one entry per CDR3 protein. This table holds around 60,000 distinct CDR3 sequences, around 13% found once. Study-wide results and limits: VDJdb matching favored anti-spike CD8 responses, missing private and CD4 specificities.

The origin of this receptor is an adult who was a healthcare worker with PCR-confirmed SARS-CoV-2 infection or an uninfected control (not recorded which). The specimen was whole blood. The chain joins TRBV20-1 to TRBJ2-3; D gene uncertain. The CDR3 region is CSARAAGTDTQYF. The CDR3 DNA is TGCAGTGCTAGAGCAGCAGGCACAGATACGCAGTATTTT.